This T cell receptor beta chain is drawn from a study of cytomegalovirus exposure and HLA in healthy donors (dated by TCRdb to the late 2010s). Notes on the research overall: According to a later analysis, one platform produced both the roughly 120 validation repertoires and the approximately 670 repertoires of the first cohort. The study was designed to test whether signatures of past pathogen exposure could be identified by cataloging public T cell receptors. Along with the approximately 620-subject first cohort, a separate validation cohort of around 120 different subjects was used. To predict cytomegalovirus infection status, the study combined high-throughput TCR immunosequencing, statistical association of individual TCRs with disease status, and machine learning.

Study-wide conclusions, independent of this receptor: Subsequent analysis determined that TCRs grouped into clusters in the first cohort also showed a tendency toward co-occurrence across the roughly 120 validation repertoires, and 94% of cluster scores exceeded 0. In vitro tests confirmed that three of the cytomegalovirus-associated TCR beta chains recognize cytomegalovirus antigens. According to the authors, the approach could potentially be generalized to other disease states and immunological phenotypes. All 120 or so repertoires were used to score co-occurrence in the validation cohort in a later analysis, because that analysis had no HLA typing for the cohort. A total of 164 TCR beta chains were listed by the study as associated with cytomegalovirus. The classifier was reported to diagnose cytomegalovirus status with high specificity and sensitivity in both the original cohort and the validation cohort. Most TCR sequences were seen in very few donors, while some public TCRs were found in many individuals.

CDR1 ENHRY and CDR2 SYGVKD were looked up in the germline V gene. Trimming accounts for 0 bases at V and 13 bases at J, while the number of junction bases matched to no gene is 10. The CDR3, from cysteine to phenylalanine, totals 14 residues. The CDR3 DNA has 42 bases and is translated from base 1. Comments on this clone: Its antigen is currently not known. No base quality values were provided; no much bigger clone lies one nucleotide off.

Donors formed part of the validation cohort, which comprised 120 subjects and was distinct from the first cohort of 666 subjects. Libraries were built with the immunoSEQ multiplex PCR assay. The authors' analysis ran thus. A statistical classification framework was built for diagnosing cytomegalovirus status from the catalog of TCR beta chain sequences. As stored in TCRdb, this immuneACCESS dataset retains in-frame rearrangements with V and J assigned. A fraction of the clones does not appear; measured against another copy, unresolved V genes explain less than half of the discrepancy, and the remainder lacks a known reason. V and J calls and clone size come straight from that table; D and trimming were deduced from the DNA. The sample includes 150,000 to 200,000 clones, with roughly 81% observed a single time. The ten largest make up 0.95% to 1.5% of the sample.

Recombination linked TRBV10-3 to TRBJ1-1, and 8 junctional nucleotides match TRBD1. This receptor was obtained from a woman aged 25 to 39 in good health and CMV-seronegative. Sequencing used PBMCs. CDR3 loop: CAISESLQGAWVFF. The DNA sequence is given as TGTGCCATCAGTGAGTCGCTCCAGGGGGCATGGGTTTTCTTT.